The 27 T cell receptor beta chains below come from one sample, sequenced in a study of response to subunit inactivated influenza vaccine. MiXCR, applied by TCRdb to the RT-PCR reads, yields one record per CDR3 protein. The repertoire holds more than 550,000 distinct CDR3 sequences, about an eighth seen once, with about 10% in the top ten. The source material was PBMCs from blood, sampled on the day of vaccination. The receptors were sampled from a man aged 50 to 59 who received an inactivated influenza vaccine.

V gene TRBV20-1 combines with J gene TRBJ2-3; D gene unclear. Trimming pared 0 bases from V and 2 bases from J, leaving 9 bases between. CDR3 length equals 14 residues. Germline-derived CDR1 and CDR2 are DFQATT and SNEGSKA (reference sequence). CDR3 sequence: CSAREGDFTDTQYF. DNA of the CDR3: TGCAGTGCTAGAGAGGGTGACTTCACAGATACGCAGTATTTT.

V is TRBV29-1 and J is TRBJ2-5; D not resolved. V gave up 5 bases and J gave up 3 bases, with 4 bases separating them. Germline loops: CDR1 SQVTM, CDR2 ANQGSEA. The CDR3 runs to 10 residues. The CDR3 region has the DNA TGCAGCGTTACAAAAGAGACCCAGTACTTC. Translation gives CSVTKETQYF.

Many counts were recorded for this clonotype. One junction end does not reproduce the germline sequence, and a read error may be involved. The chain combines TRBV5-6 with TRBJ2-2; a weak D match, TRBD2 (5 bases). This CDR3 is built from 13 residues. Per the germline V gene, CDR1 is SGHDT and CDR2 is YYEEEE. This CDR3 is CASSPVGSGELFF. CDR3 DNA sequence: TGTGCCAGCAGCCCGGTTGGTTCCGGGGAGTTGTTTTTT.

This clonotype was seen more than once but under ten times. This chain uses TRBV28 with TRBJ2-1; D uncertain. CDR1 is MDHEN, CDR2 SYDVKM, per germline. The CDR3 length is 13 residues. Between the trimmed V and J ends, which lost 3 bases and 6 bases, there was a span of 9 bases. The CDR3, as DNA: TGTGCCAGCAGTTTTGTTGCGCTCAATGAGCAGTTCTTC. This encodes CASSFVALNEQFF.

This clonotype was seen a handful of times. The rearrangement uses TRBV5-4 and TRBJ2-1, with D possibly TRBD1 on 5 matching bases. CDR3 length: 13 amino acids. The germline CDR1 and CDR2 sequences are SGHNT and YYREEE (reference sequence). V lost 3 bases to trimming and J lost 9 bases, with 13 bases between them. The CDR3 DNA is TGTGCCAGCAGCTCACAAGGAAGGGGTGAGCAGTTCTTC. Translation gives CASSSQGRGEQFF.

The V and J genes are TRBV5-5 and TRBJ2-4, with no clear D. The CDR3 covers 18 residues. Germline-derived CDR1 and CDR2 are SGHKS and YYEKEE (reference sequence). V was trimmed by 4 bases and J by 0 bases, leaving 20 bases between them. CDR3 DNA: TGTGCCAGCAGCAAATTCTTTTTGGACGCCGCAGCCAAAAACATTCAGTACTTC. As protein: CASSKFFLDAAAKNIQYF.

This clonotype showed up just a few times. The V call is TRBV20-1, the J call TRBJ2-4; a weak D match, TRBD2 (5 bases). The CDR3 totals 19 residues. Germline V lookup: CDR1 DFQATT, CDR2 SNEGSKA (reference sequence). Trimming shortened V by 0 bases and J by 0 bases, and 21 bases separated the two germline ends. CDR3 protein: CSARDSPADLPKAKNIQYF. The CDR3 DNA reads TGCAGTGCTAGAGATTCCCCAGCGGACCTACCCAAAGCCAAAAACATTCAGTACTTC.

This chain links TRBV4-3 with TRBJ1-6, with TRBD1 identical over 8 bases. V was pared by 1 base and J by 10 bases, with 12 bases of the junction left unmatched. Germline V gene sequence: CDR1 LGHNA, CDR2 YSLEER. The CDR3 consists of 17 residues. CDR3 sequence: CASSQGFPGQGGSPLHF. DNA for the CDR3: TGCGCCAGCAGCCAAGGGTTCCCCGGACAGGGTGGCTCACCCCTCCACTTT.

This clonotype was recorded at least ten times. The genes are TRBV10-3 and TRBJ2-1; 7 bases are shared with TRBD1. Per the germline V gene, CDR1 is ENHRY and CDR2 is SYGVKD. V shed 4 bases and J 3 bases; nucleotides not matched to a gene: 9. The CDR3 extends over 16 amino acids. CDR3 in amino acids: CAISGNSGTDYNEQFF. CDR3 DNA: TGTGCCATCAGTGGAAATTCCGGGACAGACTACAATGAGCAGTTCTTC.

This sequence joins TRBV6-1 and TRBJ1-1; D is perhaps TRBD1 (6 bases). The germline CDR1 and CDR2 sequences are MNHNS and SASEGT. This CDR3 has 13 amino acids. Trimming pared 8 bases from V and 2 bases from J, leaving 12 bases between. The CDR3 DNA sequence: TGTGCCAGCGTCAGGGGAGGAAACACTGAAGCTTTCTTT. Its protein product is CASVRGGNTEAFF.

Many counts were recorded for this clonotype. The chain uses TRBV11-2 and TRBJ2-4; the match to TRBD2 covers 12 bases. Germline V CDR1 and CDR2: SGHAT, FQNNGV. This CDR3 contains 19 residues. V was pared by 0 bases and J by 0 bases, with 6 bases of the junction left unmatched. The CDR3 DNA reads as TGTGCCAGCAGCTTAGATTCAGGACTAGCGGGACTAGCCAAAAACATTCAGTACTTC. Amino acids: CASSLDSGLAGLAKNIQYF. The full variable domain, its missing parts supplied by reference TRBV11-2 and TRBJ2-4, is EAGVAQSPRYKIIEKRQSVAFWCNPISGHATLYWYQQILGQGPKLLIQFQNNGVVDDSQLPKDRFSAERLKGVDSTLKIQPAKLEDSAVYLCASSLDSGLAGLAKNIQYFGAGTRLSVL.

This clonotype was counted a few times. V gene TRBV3-1 combines with J gene TRBJ2-5; D is perhaps TRBD2 (6 bases). Germline loops: CDR1 LGHDT, CDR2 YNNKEL (reference sequence). The CDR3 loop spans 13 amino acids. V lost 1 base and J 9 bases, leaving 12 bases between the germline ends. This CDR3 reads CASSQGDSSAQYF. CDR3 bases: TGTGCCAGCAGCCAAGGGGACTCTTCGGCCCAGTACTTC.

This clonotype was observed a few times. V gene TRBV5-6 combines with J gene TRBJ2-1; the match to TRBD1 covers 9 bases. Germline assignment: CDR1 SGHDT and CDR2 YYEEEE. The CDR3 runs 14 residues. Trimming removed 3 bases from V and 11 bases from J; junction bases left unmatched: 9. CDR3 amino acids: CASSSGTGPSQQFF. CDR3 bases: TGTGCCAGCAGCTCAGGGACAGGGCCCTCCCAGCAGTTCTTC.

This clonotype appeared a few times. The chain links TRBV20-1 to TRBJ2-1; 9 bases match TRBD2. Germline V gives CDR1 DFQATT, CDR2 SNEGSKA (reference sequence). V dropped 2 bases and J dropped 2; count of bases not matched to a gene: 13. The CDR3 sequence is 18 residues long. The CDR3 DNA follows: TGCAGTGCTAGAACTAGCGGGTGGAGGGCAAGGGCCTACAATGAGCAGTTCTTC. This gives the protein CSARTSGWRARAYNEQFF.

The table lists this clonotype with many counts. This chain links TRBV11-2 with TRBJ2-7; possibly TRBD2 for D (6 bases). Germline V gives CDR1 SGHAT, CDR2 FQNNGV. Trimming left V 1 base short and J 4 bases short, with 14 bases between. The CDR3 is made up of 15 amino acids. The CDR3 protein is CASSLVGLGGYEQYF. The CDR3 coding sequence is TGTGCCAGCAGCTTAGTGGGACTGGGGGGTTACGAGCAGTACTTC.

Concerning this clonotype: A much larger clone lies one base from this, so it may be a read error. The chain employs TRBV29-1 and TRBJ1-2; maybe TRBD1 (5 bases). Per germline, CDR1 SQVTM and CDR2 ANQGSEA. This CDR3 is 11 amino acids long. CDR3 DNA sequence: TGCAGTGGGTGGGGCCAGGCTGGCGACACCTTC. Its protein is CSGWGQAGDTF.

The gene calls are TRBV11-2 and TRBJ2-1; 8 nucleotides match TRBD2. The CDR3 runs to 18 residues. V lost 7 bases, J lost 2 bases, and 16 bases stayed unmatched. The germline CDR1 and CDR2 sequences are SGHAT and FQNNGV. Here the CDR3 reads CASTFFSGGILPYNEQFF. Here the CDR3 DNA reads TGTGCCAGCACCTTCTTTTCGGGGGGGATTCTTCCCTACAATGAGCAGTTCTTC.

This clonotype showed up just a few times. The chain combines TRBV29-1 with TRBJ2-7; 8 bases fit TRBD1. Losses at the gene ends were 6 bases for V and 7 bases for J; bases not matched to a gene: 14. From germline, CDR1 is SQVTM and CDR2 ANQGSEA. CDR3 size: 14 residues. The CDR3 nucleotides are TGCAGCGTGTTCGACAGGGGCCGGGGAGAAGAGCAGTACTTC. Translated, it gives CSVFDRGRGEEQYF.

This clonotype has a count of ten or more. The CDR3 bases are TGCAGTGCTCTCTCTTATCAGGCACGAAACACTGAAGCTTTCTTT. It yields the protein CSALSYQARNTEAFF. This chain uses TRBV20-1 with TRBJ1-1; D is ambiguous. Trimming cost V 5 bases and J 2 bases, with 18 bases left between them. Germline V lookup: CDR1 DFQATT, CDR2 SNEGSKA (reference sequence). The CDR3 length is 15 residues.

This clonotype was recorded many times. CDR3: CASSYRQAGELFF. The CDR3, as DNA: TGTGCCAGCAGCTACAGACAGGCCGGGGAGCTGTTTTTT. The chain employs TRBV7-9 and TRBJ2-2, with D possibly TRBD1 on 6 matching bases. CDR1 SEHNR and CDR2 FQNEAQ come from the germline V gene (reference sequence). CDR3 size: 13 residues. V gave up 4 bases and J gave up 6 bases, with 9 bases separating them. The whole variable domain, remainder taken from reference TRBV7-9 and TRBJ2-2, is DTGVSQNPRHKITKRGQNVTFRCDPISEHNRLYWYRQTLGQGPEFLTYFQNEAQLEKSRLLSDRFSAERPKGSFSTLEIQRTEQGDSAMYLCASSYRQAGELFFGEGSRLTVL.

The sample holds a few counts of this clonotype. This chain uses TRBV14 with TRBJ2-7; 10 bases map to TRBD1. Germline V CDR1 and CDR2: SGHDN, FVKESK. Germline trimming cut 2 bases from V and 7 bases from J; bases unmatched to any gene: 11. The CDR3 consists of 16 residues. CDR3 sequence: CASSQRRDRGPLEQYF. For the CDR3, the DNA is TGTGCCAGCAGCCAACGCCGGGACAGGGGACCTCTTGAGCAGTACTTC.

The CDR3, as DNA: TGTGCCAGCAGCTTAAAGGCTAGCGGGAGCGGGGAGCTGTTTTTT. The encoded protein is CASSLKASGSGELFF. The chain uses TRBV7-8 and TRBJ2-2; TRBD2 matches at 10 bases. Trimming at V came to 2 bases and at J to 7 bases, leaving 4 bases not matched to a gene. CDR1 is SGHVS and CDR2 is FQNEAQ in the germline V gene. The CDR3 is 15 amino acids.

In this sample, this clonotype turned up a few times. The junction departs from the called germline gene at one end, perhaps through a read error. V and J are TRBV20-1 and TRBJ2-1; TRBD2 aligns across 11 bases. The CDR3 is 14 amino acids. Germline loops: CDR1 DFQATT, CDR2 SNEGSKA (reference sequence). CDR3 sequence (DNA): TGCAGTGCCTCTGGGACTAGCGGTTACACTGAGCAGTTCTTC. Translating gives CSASGTSGYTEQFF.

The rearrangement uses TRBV12-3 or TRBV12-4 and TRBJ2-7; 11 bases are a match to TRBD1. The CDR3 runs 14 residues. V shed 6 bases, J shed 2 bases, and the junction held 3 bases outside the gene matches. The CDR3, as DNA: TGTGCCAGCAGGGACAGGGGGCCTACCTACGAGCAGTACTTC. Protein product: CASRDRGPTYEQYF.

This clonotype was detected only a few times. The gene calls are TRBV3-1 and TRBJ2-1, with 11 bases fitting TRBD2. Germline V gene sequence: CDR1 LGHDT, CDR2 YNNKEL (reference sequence). J was trimmed by 7 bases and V by 3 bases; bases with no gene match: 5. This CDR3 is built from 15 residues. CDR3 in DNA: TGTGCCAGCAGCCAGACCGGGACTAGCGGTAATGAGCAGTTCTTC. Translation gives CASSQTGTSGNEQFF.

In this sample, this clonotype turned up a few times. The V call is TRBV28, the J call TRBJ2-5; TRBD2 aligns across 9 bases. The ends lost 6 bases at V and 4 bases at J; junction bases unmatched: 6. The CDR3 is made up of 14 amino acids. The germline V gene encodes CDR1 MDHEN and CDR2 SYDVKM. CDR3 sequence reads: CASRVAGARETQYF. CDR3 nucleotide sequence: TGTGCCAGCAGGGTAGCGGGAGCGAGAGAGACCCAGTACTTC. Full variable domain (remainder filled in from reference TRBV28 and TRBJ2-5): DVKVTQSSRYLVKRTGEKVFLECVQDMDHENMFWYRQDPGLGLRLIYFSYDVKMKEKGDIPEGYSVSREKKERFSLILESASTNQTSMYLCASRVAGARETQYFGPGTRLLVL.

This clonotype showed up just a few times. The V call is TRBV20-1, the J call TRBJ2-5; perhaps TRBD1 as D (6 bases). V was cut by 5 bases and J by 1 base, with 14 bases left in between. Per germline, CDR1 DFQATT and CDR2 SNEGSKA (reference sequence). The CDR3 is made up of 14 amino acids. CDR3 in DNA: TGCAGTGCTTCGGGACAAGTGGGCCAAGAGACCCAGTACTTC. It encodes CSASGQVGQETQYF.